The 25 T cell receptor beta chains below come from one sample, sequenced in a study of blood T cell repertoires in COVID-19. Repertoires were generated with immunoSEQ multiplex PCR, while TCRdb's copy carries only in-frame clones and drops some. The sample holds about 310,000 clones, around 90% seen once. The sequencing sample was made of peripheral blood. These receptors came from a man aged 50 to 60 with active or convalescent COVID-19.

The chain uses TRBV7-3 and TRBJ2-4, with a tentative D call TRBD1 (6 bases). The germline V and J ends were trimmed by 5 bases and 1 base, with 6 bases remaining between them. Germline CDR1 is SGHTA and CDR2 is FQGTGA. The CDR3 runs 13 residues. CDR3 loop: CASSQGAKNIQYF. In nucleotides, the CDR3 is TGTGCCAGCAGCCAGGGGGCCAAAAACATTCAGTACTTC. Full variable domain (missing parts from reference TRBV7-3 and TRBJ2-4): GAGVSQTPSNKVTEKGKYVELRCDPISGHTALYWYRQSLGQGPEFLIYFQGTGAADDSGLPNDRFFAVRPEGSVSTLKIQRTERGDSAVYLCASSQGAKNIQYFGAGTRLSVL.

Only one count was recorded for this clone. The genes are TRBV11-3 and TRBJ2-3, with no clear D. The CDR3 has 15 amino acids. Trimming stripped 0 bases from V and 2 bases from J, with 9 bases between. Germline CDR1 is SGHNT and CDR2 is YENEEA. Written as DNA, the CDR3 is TGTGCCAGCAGCTTAGAGTACCGAGACACAGATACGCAGTATTTT. Its protein is CASSLEYRDTDTQYF.

This clone was counted only a few times. The chain joins TRBV28 to TRBJ2-2; D unclear. The CDR3 runs 16 residues. Trimming took 2 bases from V and 5 from J, leaving 15 bases between them. Germline V lookup: CDR1 MDHEN, CDR2 SYDVKM. CDR3 sequence: CASSLQWQIETGELFF. The CDR3 region has the DNA TGTGCCAGCAGTTTACAGTGGCAGATTGAAACCGGGGAGCTGTTTTTT.

This chain links TRBV6-2 or TRBV6-3 with TRBJ1-6; D is unclear. Germline CDR1 MNHEY, CDR2 SVGEGT. Trimming shortened V by 5 bases and J by 15 bases, and 14 bases separated the two germline ends. This CDR3 has 12 amino acids. In DNA, the CDR3 is TGTGCCAGCAGTCGCGAGGGCGGTGGCCTCCACTTT. The encoded protein is CASSREGGGLHF.

V usage is TRBV29-1 and J usage is TRBJ1-2; D not certain. The V end was cut by 4 bases, the J end by 7 bases, with 10 bases between. CDR3 length equals 11 residues. The V gene's germline CDR1 is SQVTM and CDR2 ANQGSEA. DNA of the CDR3: TGCAGCGTTGCGGGATGGTCTGGCTACACCTTC. Its protein is CSVAGWSGYTF.

The DNA of the CDR3 is TGTGCCAGTAGTCCTTGGGGCAGCTCTGGAAACACCATATATTTT. Its translation is CASSPWGSSGNTIYF. This sequence joins TRBV19 and TRBJ1-3; possibly TRBD1 for D (5 bases). Between the trimmed V and J ends, which lost 5 bases and 0 bases, there was a span of 11 bases. Germline lookup yields CDR1 LNHDA and CDR2 SQIVND (reference sequence). The CDR3 is made up of 15 amino acids.

The chain joins TRBV24-1 to TRBJ1-5; D not resolved. CDR3 size: 17 residues. The germline V gene encodes CDR1 KGHDR and CDR2 SFDVKD. The V gene lost 2 bases and the J gene lost 0 bases, with 13 bases spanning the gap. CDR3 nucleotides: TGTGCCACCAGTGATTCCTCCCCGAGGAGTAGCAATCAGCCCCAGCATTTT. Its translation is CATSDSSPRSSNQPQHF.

The chain links TRBV21-1 to TRBJ1-3; the table's D call, TRBD1, has no DNA check behind it. TRBV21-1 is shown as a pseudogene. This CDR3 is 15 amino acids long. CDR3 in DNA: TGTGCCAGCAGCCCCGGACAGGTTGATGGAAACACCATATATTTT. Protein: CASSPGQVDGNTIYF.

The rearrangement links TRBV7-8 to TRBJ1-5, with D possibly being TRBD1 (5 bases). The germline gives CDR1 SGHVS, CDR2 FQNEAQ. V was cut by 5 bases and J by 7 bases, with 12 bases left in between. The CDR3 spans 13 residues. CDR3 coding DNA: TGTGCCAGCAGCCCAGGGCGGAACCAGCCCCAGCATTTT. This translates into CASSPGRNQPQHF.

J is TRBJ1-2 and V is TRBV9; D unclear. The CDR3 loop spans 14 amino acids. V was clipped by 3 bases and J by 4 bases, with 13 bases between them. Germline V gene sequence: CDR1 SGDLS, CDR2 YYNGEE. The CDR3 DNA sequence: TGTGCCAGCAGCGCCTGGTTGGGGAGCTATGGCTACACCTTC. This translates into CASSAWLGSYGYTF.

This clone appeared once. The rearrangement uses TRBV9 and TRBJ2-6; D perhaps matches TRBD2 (7 bases). This CDR3 has 18 residues. Germline values: CDR1 SGDLS, CDR2 YYNGEE. The germline V and J ends were trimmed by 4 bases and 2 bases, with 19 bases remaining between them. This CDR3 reads CASSPQVGRGTGANVLTF. In nucleotides, the CDR3 is TGTGCCAGCAGCCCTCAAGTAGGGAGGGGGACTGGGGCCAACGTCCTGACTTTC.

The chain uses TRBV28 and TRBJ1-5; possible D gene TRBD1, 6 bases. The germline V gene has CDR1 MDHEN and CDR2 SYDVKM. The CDR3 sequence is 13 residues long. With 8 bases removed from V and 4 bases from J, the gap between germline ends came to 12 bases. Here the CDR3 DNA reads TGTGCCAGCCGCGGACAGTTTAATCAGCCCCAGCATTTT. Amino acid sequence: CASRGQFNQPQHF.

V is TRBV5-1 and J is TRBJ1-3; 7 bases fit TRBD1. The CDR3 is made up of 19 amino acids. Trimming at V came to 4 bases and at J to 1 base, leaving 17 bases not matched to a gene. In germline, CDR1 is SGHRS, CDR2 YFSETQ. CDR3 nucleotides: TGCGCCAGCAGCGCCGGATACGGGACAGTGGTTAATTCTGGAAACACCATATATTTT. Encoded protein: CASSAGYGTVVNSGNTIYF.

The V and J genes are TRBV29-1 and TRBJ2-5; 10 bases are shared with TRBD2. The CDR3 sequence is 14 residues long. Per germline, CDR1 SQVTM and CDR2 ANQGSEA. With V trimmed by 4 bases and J by 7 bases, 9 bases remained unmatched. In DNA form, the CDR3 reads TGCAGCGTTGGACCTAGCGGGAGTATATGGACCCAGTACTTC. This encodes CSVGPSGSIWTQYF.

The chain has TRBV2 and TRBJ1-1; D perhaps matches TRBD1 (5 bases). This CDR3 spans 13 amino acids. CDR1 SNHLY and CDR2 FYNNEI come from the germline V gene. V was cut by 5 bases and J by 5 bases, with 12 bases left in between. CDR3 DNA: TGTGCCAGCAGTTCCCCAGGGAAGACTGAAGCTTTCTTT. It codes for CASSSPGKTEAFF.

The genes are TRBV9 and TRBJ2-3; D is unclear. The germline gives CDR1 SGDLS, CDR2 YYNGEE. V lost 0 bases and J lost 4, with 12 bases in between. The CDR3 contains 15 residues. CDR3 amino acids: CASSVGTYISDTQYF. Written as DNA, the CDR3 is TGTGCCAGCAGCGTAGGCACATATATTTCAGATACGCAGTATTTT.

The chain joins TRBV18 to TRBJ2-1, with 8 bases lining up with TRBD2. The V gene's germline CDR1 is KGHSH and CDR2 LQKENI. V was pared by 3 bases and J by 0 bases, with 1 base of the junction left unmatched. This CDR3 is 15 amino acids long. Here the CDR3 DNA reads TGTGCCAGCTCACCCAGCGGGGGCTCCTACAATGAGCAGTTCTTC. Residues: CASSPSGGSYNEQFF.

V gene TRBV7-9 combines with J gene TRBJ1-6; D might be TRBD1 (6 bases). Trimming stripped 5 bases from V and 7 bases from J, with 21 bases between. CDR3 size: 17 residues. The germline gives CDR1 SEHNR, CDR2 FQNEAQ (reference sequence). CDR3: CASSLPAGAGVNSPLHF. The CDR3 nucleotides read TGTGCCAGCAGCCTCCCAGCCGGGGCAGGGGTAAATTCACCCCTCCACTTT.

This clone rates as medium-sized. V usage is TRBV4-1 and J usage is TRBJ1-2, with TRBD1 matching over 10 bases. Germline V gene data show CDR1 as MGHRA and CDR2 as YSYEKL. The junction had 10 bases not matched to a gene; V was cut back by 7 bases and J by 2 bases. CDR3 length: 16 amino acids. CDR3 region: CASTFTRDRGNYGYTF. Written as DNA, the CDR3 is TGCGCCAGCACATTCACCCGGGACAGGGGAAACTATGGCTACACCTTC.

This sequence joins TRBV7-3 and TRBJ2-1, with 10 positions matching TRBD2. CDR1 is SGHTA, CDR2 FQGTGA, per germline. This CDR3 has 15 amino acids. J lost 4 bases, V lost 5 bases, and 5 bases had no gene match. The CDR3 here is CASSLAGERYNEQFF. As DNA, the CDR3 is TGTGCCAGCAGCCTAGCGGGAGAGCGTTACAATGAGCAGTTCTTC.

The chain is built from TRBV6-5 and TRBJ1-5; 7 bases agree with TRBD1. The CDR3 consists of 14 residues. Germline-derived CDR1 and CDR2 are MNHEY and SVGAGI. The J segment lost 6 bases and the V segment lost 1 base, leaving 3 bases of the junction unmatched. CDR3 DNA: TGTGCCAGCAGTTACTTACAGGGGAGTCAGCCCCAGCATTTT. This codes for CASSYLQGSQPQHF.

The chain combines TRBV5-1 with TRBJ1-1; a possible D gene is TRBD1 (5 bases). Trimming took 5 bases from V and 5 from J, leaving 16 bases between them. Germline-derived CDR1 and CDR2 are SGHRS and YFSETQ. The CDR3 runs to 14 residues. The CDR3 region is CASREGQGGTEAFF. Here the CDR3 DNA reads TGCGCCAGCAGAGAGGGGCAGGGAGGAACTGAAGCTTTCTTT. The entire variable domain, with the rest obtained from reference TRBV5-1 and TRBJ1-1, is as follows: KAGVTQTPRYLIKTRGQQVTLSCSPISGHRSVSWYQQTPGQGLQFLFEYFSETQRNKGNFPGRFSGRQFSNSRSEMNVSTLELGDSALYLCASREGQGGTEAFFGQGTRLTVV.

This clone has only a few counts. The sample has other DNA sequences that encode this CDR3 too. This chain links TRBV28 with TRBJ1-4; TRBD1 matches at 10 bases. Germline V gives CDR1 MDHEN, CDR2 SYDVKM. This CDR3 region has 13 residues. Losses at the gene ends were 6 bases for V and 6 bases for J; bases not matched to a gene: 1. The DNA of the CDR3 is TGTGCCAGCAGGGGACAGGGGCATGAAAAACTGTTTTTT. Translation gives CASRGQGHEKLFF.

The rearrangement joins TRBV12-3 or TRBV12-4 to TRBJ1-5, with no clear D. Deletions cut 3 bases from V and 5 bases from J, with 5 bases between. The CDR3 contains 12 residues. The CDR3 DNA reads TGTGCCAGCAGTTTTTATGATCAGCCCCAGCATTTT. Its translation is CASSFYDQPQHF.

This chain links TRBV30 with TRBJ2-7; TRBD2 matches 10 bases. Germline V lookup: CDR1 GTSNPN, CDR2 SVGIG (reference sequence). The CDR3 has 13 residues. The V gene end was trimmed by 5 bases and the J gene end by 5 bases; junction bases not matched to a gene: 6. The CDR3 coding sequence is TGTGCCTGGCAGGGACTAGCGCACCACGAGCAGTACTTC. It encodes CAWQGLAHHEQYF.